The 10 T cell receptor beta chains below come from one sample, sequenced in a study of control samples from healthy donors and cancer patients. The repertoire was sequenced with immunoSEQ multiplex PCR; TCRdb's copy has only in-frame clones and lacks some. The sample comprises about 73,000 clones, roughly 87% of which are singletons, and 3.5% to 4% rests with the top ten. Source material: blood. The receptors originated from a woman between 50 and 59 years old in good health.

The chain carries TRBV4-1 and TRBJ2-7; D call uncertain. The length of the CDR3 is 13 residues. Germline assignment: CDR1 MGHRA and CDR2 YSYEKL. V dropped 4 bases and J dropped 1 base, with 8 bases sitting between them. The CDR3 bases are TGCGCCAGCAGCCTTGGATCTTCCTACGAGCAGTACTTC. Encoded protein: CASSLGSSYEQYF.

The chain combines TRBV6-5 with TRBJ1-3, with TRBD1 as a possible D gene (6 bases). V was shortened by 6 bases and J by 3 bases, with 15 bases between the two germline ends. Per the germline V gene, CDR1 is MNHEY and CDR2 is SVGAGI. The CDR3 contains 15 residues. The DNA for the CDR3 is TGTGCCAGCAGGCAGGACAGCTCAGTTGGAAACACCATATATTTT. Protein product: CASRQDSSVGNTIYF.

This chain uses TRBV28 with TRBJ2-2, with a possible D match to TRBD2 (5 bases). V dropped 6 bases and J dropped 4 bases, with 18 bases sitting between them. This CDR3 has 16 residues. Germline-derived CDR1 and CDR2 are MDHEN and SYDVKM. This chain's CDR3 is CASSRVNGKGTGELFF. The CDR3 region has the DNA TGTGCCAGCAGCCGAGTCAACGGGAAGGGCACCGGGGAGCTGTTTTTT.

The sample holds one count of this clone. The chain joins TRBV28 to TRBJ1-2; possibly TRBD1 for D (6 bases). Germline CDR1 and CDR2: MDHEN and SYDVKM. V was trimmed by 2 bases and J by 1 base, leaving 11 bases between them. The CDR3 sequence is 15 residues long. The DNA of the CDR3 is TGTGCCAGCAGTTTACCCTTAGGGGGTAACTATGGCTACACCTTC. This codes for CASSLPLGGNYGYTF.

CDR3 coding DNA: TGTGCCAGCAGCGCCTTACAGGGCAACACTGAAGCTTTCTTT. Amino acid sequence: CASSALQGNTEAFF. The V call is TRBV5-5, the J call TRBJ1-1; perhaps TRBD1 as D (6 bases). CDR1 is SGHKS and CDR2 is YYEKEE in the germline V gene (reference sequence). Deletions cut 4 bases from V and 2 bases from J, with 12 bases between. This CDR3 comprises 14 residues. Using reference TRBV5-5 and TRBJ1-1 for the parts outside the CDR3, the full variable domain is DAGVTQSPTHLIKTRGQQVTLRCSPISGHKSVSWYQQVLGQGPQFIFQYYEKEERGRGNFPDRFSARQFPNYSSELNVNALLLGDSALYLCASSALQGNTEAFFGQGTRLTVV.

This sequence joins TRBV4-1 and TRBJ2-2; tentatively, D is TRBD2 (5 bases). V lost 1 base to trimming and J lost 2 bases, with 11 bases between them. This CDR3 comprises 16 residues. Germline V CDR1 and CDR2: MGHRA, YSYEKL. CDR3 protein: CASSQATTLNTGELFF. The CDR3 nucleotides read TGCGCCAGCAGCCAAGCGACTACACTAAACACCGGGGAGCTGTTTTTT.

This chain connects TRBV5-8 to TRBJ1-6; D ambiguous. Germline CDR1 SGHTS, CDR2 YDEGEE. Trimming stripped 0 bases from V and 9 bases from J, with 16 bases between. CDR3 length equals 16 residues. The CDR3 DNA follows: TGTGCCAGCAGCTTGGTTCTGGGAGGGTCGAGTTCACCCCTCCACTTT. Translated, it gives CASSLVLGGSSSPLHF.

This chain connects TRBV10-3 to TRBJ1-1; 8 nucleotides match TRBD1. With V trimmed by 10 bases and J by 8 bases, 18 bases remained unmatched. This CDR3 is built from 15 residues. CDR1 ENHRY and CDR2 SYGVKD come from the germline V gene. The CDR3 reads CATGNIRGRRNEAFF. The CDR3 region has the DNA TGTGCCACCGGCAATATCAGGGGGCGCCGAAACGAAGCTTTCTTT.

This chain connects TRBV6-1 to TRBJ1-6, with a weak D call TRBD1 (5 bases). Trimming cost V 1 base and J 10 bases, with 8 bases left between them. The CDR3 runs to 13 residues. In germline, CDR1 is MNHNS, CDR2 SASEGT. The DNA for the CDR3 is TGTGCCAGCAGTGAAGTATGGGACTCACCCCTCCACTTT. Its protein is CASSEVWDSPLHF.

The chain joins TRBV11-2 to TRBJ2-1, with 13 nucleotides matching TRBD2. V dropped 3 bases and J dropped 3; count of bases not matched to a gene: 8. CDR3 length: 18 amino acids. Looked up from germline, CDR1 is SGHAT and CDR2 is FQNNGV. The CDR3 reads CASSLGGLAGWGYNEQFF. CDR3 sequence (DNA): TGTGCCAGCAGCTTGGGGGGACTAGCGGGATGGGGCTACAATGAGCAGTTCTTC. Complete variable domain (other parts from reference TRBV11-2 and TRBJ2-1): EAGVAQSPRYKIIEKRQSVAFWCNPISGHATLYWYQQILGQGPKLLIQFQNNGVVDDSQLPKDRFSAERLKGVDSTLKIQPAKLEDSAVYLCASSLGGLAGWGYNEQFFGPGTRLTVL.